This entry features one T cell receptor beta chain sequence. These data belong to a study of shared clonotypes between healthy human individuals. CD4+ cells underwent separation, giving CD45RA+ naive and CD45RA-negative memory subsets. Germline CDR1 SGHTA, CDR2 FQGTGA. Trimming removed 5 bases at V and 0 bases at J, with 11 bases between. This CDR3 has 15 amino acids. Assay used: immunoSEQ multiplex PCR; TCRdb lists only in-frame clones, some missing. Of about 2.4 million clones listed, under 95% were seen once; the top ten hold around 0.4%. V gene TRBV7-3 combines with J gene TRBJ2-1, with unresolved D. The sample taken for sequencing was naive CD4+ T cells from PBMCs. Specified subset: CD45RA+ positively selected. The clonotype comes from a man between 18 and 29 years old in good health. Some clones in this sample may be carry-over from other donors' samples. CDR3 residues: CASSPEPLSYNEQFF. Written as DNA, the CDR3 is TGTGCCAGCAGCCCCGAACCCCTCTCCTACAATGAGCAGTTCTTC.